A single sample gave rise to the 22 T cell receptor beta chains below, sequenced in a study of human T cells and chemical hapten exposure (dated by TCRdb to the early 2020s). The library was generated by RACE. TCRdb lists the instrument as NextSeq 500. TCRdb trimmed public reads at Q25 via fastp, called clones via MiXCR and kept in-frame beta chains. Each entry merges the rows of one CDR3 protein and shows their most common DNA and genes. Within this sample are approximately 260,000 distinct CDR3 sequences, with over 7.5% of them counted one time only. Of the sample, approximately 1.2% falls within the top ten clones. The time point label for this specimen denotes: pre-sensitization, week 0. Read against the paper, the sample's treatment or condition label means: therapeutic diphenylcyclopropenone sensitization with weekly scalp DPC. Sequences were derived from whole blood, sampled in connection with sensitization to the hapten diphenylcyclopropenone (DPC). The receptors stem from a man aged 18 to 35 with alopecia areata. Some clones in this sample may be carry-over from other donors' samples.

This clonotype was counted ten times or more. The chain is built from TRBV12-5 and TRBJ2-7; TRBD2 is a possible D gene (5 bases). The CDR3 extends over 12 amino acids. Per the germline V gene, CDR1 is LGHNT and CDR2 is FRNRAP. Trimming removed 9 bases from V and 2 bases from J, with 11 bases in between. The DNA for the CDR3 is TGTGCTAGGGGAACGGAGGCCTACGAGCAGTACGTC. This gives the protein CARGTEAYEQYV.

In this sample, this clonotype turned up a few times. The rearrangement joins TRBV29-1 to TRBJ1-2; no firm D call. The CDR3 sequence is 12 residues long. Per germline, CDR1 SQVTM and CDR2 ANQGSEA. V lost 5 bases and J 4 bases, leaving 11 bases between the germline ends. The CDR3 protein is CSVPGRIYGYTF. The CDR3 region has the DNA TGCAGCGTTCCCGGACGTATCTATGGCTACACCTTC.

This clonotype was observed many times. The chain couples TRBV12-3 or TRBV12-4 to TRBJ1-6; a weak D match, TRBD1 (5 bases). The CDR3 is 13 residues long. The ends were cut back, 5 bases at V and 7 bases at J, with 9 bases in the middle. The CDR3 nucleotides read TGTGCCAGCAGTCTGAGACAGAATTCACCCCTCCACTTT. Its translation: CASSLRQNSPLHF.

This clonotype was detected ten times or more. The V gene is TRBV5-6, the J gene TRBJ2-2; possibly TRBD1 or TRBD2 for D (5 bases each). Germline CDR1 is SGHDT and CDR2 is YYEEEE. This CDR3 has 15 amino acids. The germline V and J ends were trimmed by 1 base and 4 bases, with 11 bases remaining between them. CDR3 DNA: TGTGCCAGCAGCTTGAGAGGGGCAACCACCGGGGAGCTGTTTTTT. Protein: CASSLRGATTGELFF.

In its sample, this clonotype was seen a few times. The rearrangement uses TRBV18 and TRBJ2-5; D perhaps matches TRBD1 (5 bases). CDR3 size: 14 residues. V dropped 0 bases and J dropped 7 bases, with 12 bases sitting between them. From germline, CDR1 is KGHSH and CDR2 LQKENI. As DNA, the CDR3 is TGTGCCAGCTCACCACCTGCAGGGCACGGGACCCAGTACTTC. Amino acid sequence: CASSPPAGHGTQYF.

In its sample, this clonotype was seen a few times. The rearrangement joins TRBV15 to TRBJ1-3; D is perhaps TRBD1 (6 bases). The CDR3 consists of 16 residues. The V gene lost 0 bases and the J gene lost 2 bases, with 11 bases spanning the gap. CDR1 is LNHNV, CDR2 YYDKDF, per germline (reference sequence). CDR3 DNA sequence: TGTGCCACCAGCAGAGACCACAGGGAAGCTGGAAACACCATATATTTT. Translation gives CATSRDHREAGNTIYF.

The chain carries TRBV6-2 or TRBV6-3 and TRBJ2-1; 7 bases are a match to TRBD1. V lost 2 bases and J lost 0; bases outside the gene matches: 7. Per germline, CDR1 MNHEY and CDR2 SVGEGT. The CDR3 is 17 amino acids. The CDR3 bases are TGTGCCAGCAGTTACCGGGACAGCGTGAGCTCCTACAATGAGCAGTTCTTC. Translating gives CASSYRDSVSSYNEQFF.

V and J are TRBV7-3 and TRBJ2-1; TRBD1 matches 7 bases. Germline assignment: CDR1 SGHTA and CDR2 FQGTGA. CDR3 length equals 14 residues. The V gene end was trimmed by 5 bases and the J gene end by 8 bases; junction bases not matched to a gene: 9. CDR3 in amino acids: CASSPTGSGYEQFF. Written as DNA, the CDR3 is TGTGCCAGCAGCCCGACAGGGTCGGGGTATGAGCAGTTCTTC.

This clonotype was detected many times. The chain combines TRBV28 with TRBJ2-1, with 8 positions matching TRBD2. The V and J ends lost 7 bases and 9 bases, in that order; junction bases with no gene match: 5. The CDR3 is 12 residues long. Germline values: CDR1 MDHEN, CDR2 SYDVKM. CDR3 nucleotides: TGTGCCAGCACAGGGACTAGACTTGAGCAGTTCTTC. This sequence encodes CASTGTRLEQFF. The full variable domain, rest sourced from reference TRBV28 and TRBJ2-1, is DVKVTQSSRYLVKRTGEKVFLECVQDMDHENMFWYRQDPGLGLRLIYFSYDVKMKEKGDIPEGYSVSREKKERFSLILESASTNQTSMYLCASTGTRLEQFFGPGTRLTVL.

The rearrangement joins TRBV27 to TRBJ2-7, with TRBD1 matching over 10 bases. The CDR3 spans 16 residues. Germline CDR1 MNHEY, CDR2 SMNVEV (reference sequence). V shed 4 bases and J 4 bases; nucleotides not matched to a gene: 10. The CDR3 reads CASSSARDRGTYEQYV. For the CDR3, the DNA is TGTGCCAGCAGTTCGGCCCGGGACAGGGGTACTTACGAGCAGTACGTC.

This clonotype was counted at least ten times. J is TRBJ2-7 and V is TRBV4-1; the match to TRBD1 covers 7 bases. Germline trimming cut 4 bases from V and 3 bases from J; bases unmatched to any gene: 9. This CDR3 is built from 15 residues. Germline assignment: CDR1 MGHRA and CDR2 YSYEKL. DNA for the CDR3: TGCGCCAGCAGCCGCGGACAGGCTAATAACTACGAGCAGTACTTC. Protein: CASSRGQANNYEQYF.

V gene TRBV4-3 combines with J gene TRBJ1-5; possible D gene TRBD1, 5 bases. Germline V CDR1 and CDR2: LGHNA, YSLEER. This CDR3 comprises 15 residues. The V gene lost 0 bases and the J gene lost 5 bases, with 11 bases spanning the gap. CDR3 amino acids: CASSQDSGAYQPQHF. In DNA, the CDR3 is TGCGCCAGCAGCCAAGACTCCGGGGCCTATCAGCCCCAGCATTTT.

This clonotype was seen a handful of times. The rearrangement links TRBV2 to TRBJ2-4, with D possibly being TRBD1 (6 bases). CDR1 SNHLY and CDR2 FYNNEI come from the germline V gene. With 7 bases removed from V and 8 bases from J, the gap between germline ends came to 18 bases. CDR3 length: 14 amino acids. The CDR3 DNA reads TGTGCCAGCACCCCAGGGGAACAGCTGGACATTCAGTACTTC. As protein: CASTPGEQLDIQYF.

This chain joins TRBV4-3 and TRBJ1-3, with TRBD1 as a possible D gene (6 bases). Germline assignment: CDR1 LGHNA and CDR2 YSLEER. This CDR3 contains 16 residues. With 0 bases removed from V and 0 bases from J, the gap between germline ends came to 9 bases. CDR3 DNA: TGCGCCAGCAGCCAAGATCGGACAGCCTCTGGAAACACCATATATTTT. It yields the protein CASSQDRTASGNTIYF.

Of note for this clonotype: Lacking the conserved final phenylalanine or tryptophan, this CDR3 likely reflects a read error. The chain links TRBV19 to TRBJ2-3; TRBD1 matches 9 bases. The CDR3 sequence is 16 residues long. V dropped 4 bases and J dropped 2; count of bases not matched to a gene: 7. Germline loops: CDR1 LNHDA, CDR2 SQIVND (reference sequence). The CDR3 loop reads CASSTRQGDFTDTQYL. The CDR3 nucleotides are TGTGCCAGTAGTACGCGACAGGGGGATTTCACAGATACGCAGTATCTT.

This clonotype appeared a few times. The chain combines TRBV25-1 with TRBJ1-6; D remains unclear. Trimming pared 3 bases from V and 0 bases from J, leaving 15 bases between. This CDR3 has 18 residues. Germline V gene data show CDR1 as MGHDK and CDR2 as SYGVNS. The CDR3 DNA reads TGTGCCAGCAGTGAGGAACAAATCCGGAGCTCCTATAATTCACCCCTCCACTTT. It yields the protein CASSEEQIRSSYNSPLHF.

The table lists this clonotype with many counts. This sequence joins TRBV29-1 and TRBJ2-3, with TRBD2 matching over 12 bases. The length of the CDR3 is 14 residues. V shed 7 bases and J 3 bases; nucleotides not matched to a gene: 5. Germline V gene data show CDR1 as SQVTM and CDR2 as ANQGSEA. The CDR3: CSGQTSGGTDTQYF. CDR3 DNA: TGCAGCGGGCAGACTAGCGGGGGAACAGATACGCAGTATTTT.

V and J are TRBV7-9 and TRBJ1-2, with D perhaps matching TRBD1 (6 bases). This CDR3 is 14 amino acids long. Trimming removed 3 bases from V and 2 bases from J, with 10 bases in between. CDR1 is SEHNR, CDR2 FQNEAQ, per germline (reference sequence). The CDR3 coding sequence is TGTGCCAGCAGCTTGAACAGGGAAAACTATGGCTACACCTTC. Translating gives CASSLNRENYGYTF.

This clonotype was detected a few times. V usage is TRBV5-8 and J usage is TRBJ1-6; 11 bases fit TRBD1. The CDR3 is 15 residues long. Germline V lookup: CDR1 SGHTS, CDR2 YDEGEE. V was clipped by 4 bases and J by 9 bases; unmatched bases: 6. The CDR3 DNA follows: TGTGCCAGCAGCCCGGGACAGGGGGGCCGTTCACCCCTCCACTTT. Its translation: CASSPGQGGRSPLHF.

The sample holds a few counts of this clonotype. The V call is TRBV9, the J call TRBJ1-4, with 7 bases fitting TRBD1. The length of the CDR3 is 16 residues. V shed 2 bases and J 0 bases; nucleotides not matched to a gene: 4. From germline, CDR1 is SGDLS and CDR2 YYNGEE. The CDR3 here is CASSVGTDSTNEKLFF. The CDR3 bases are TGTGCCAGCAGCGTGGGGACAGACTCAACTAATGAAAAACTGTTTTTT.

This clonotype was observed a few times. The chain couples TRBV27 to TRBJ1-6, with unresolved D. The V and J ends lost 5 bases and 1 base respectively, with 6 bases between them. The CDR3 sequence is 14 residues long. CDR1 and CDR2 from the germline V gene are MNHEY and SMNVEV (reference sequence). CDR3 loop: CASSPRSYNSPLHF. The CDR3 DNA reads as TGTGCCAGCAGTCCTCGGTCCTATAATTCACCCCTCCACTTT.

This clonotype was seen many times. V usage is TRBV4-1 and J usage is TRBJ2-7; 12 bases line up with TRBD1. The CDR3 sequence is 15 residues long. Trimming cost V 5 bases and J 4 bases; bases outside gene matches: 6. The germline gives CDR1 MGHRA, CDR2 YSYEKL. The CDR3: CASSSPGQGAYEQYF. The CDR3 DNA is TGCGCCAGCAGCTCTCCGGGACAGGGGGCGTACGAGCAGTACTTC.